The clone carrying this T cell receptor (beta chain) was observed a handful of times. The target antigen is unknown. The entry originates in a study of beta chain features in type 1 diabetes. About the research overall: The study examined around 100 million sorted cells across all samples.

TCRB transcripts that were expressed got sequenced, as all of the isolated RNA had been reverse transcribed. Generated by immunoSEQ multiplex PCR, the TCRdb table keeps only in-frame clones and is missing some. The sample shows roughly 300,000 clones, 12% to 15% of them seen only once. Points from the study as a whole: People with Type 1 diabetes carried modestly yet significantly shorter TCRB CDR3s in all four CD4+ subsets.

Donors contributed one heparinised blood draw apiece, averaging about 116 mL. V was clipped by 4 bases and J by 7 bases, with 18 bases between them. The CDR3 runs 15 residues. From germline, CDR1 is SGHNT and CDR2 YYREEE (reference sequence). Sequences were obtained from central memory CD4+ T cells from blood. V usage is TRBV5-4 and J usage is TRBJ1-5; TRBD1 might be the D (6 bases). The receptor was derived from a man aged 30-40 years in good health. The DNA for the CDR3 is TGTGCCAGCAGCGCTGACCGACAGGTCGGCCAGCCCCAGCATTTT. It encodes CASSADRQVGQPQHF.